Shown below are 20 T cell receptor beta chains from a single sample sequenced in a study of T cells in Graves' hyperthyroidism and ophthalmopathy. The TCR beta CDR3 regions underwent amplification using RNA transcripts as the source. The HTBI primer set drove a first-round RT-PCR of the TCR CDR3. Each CDR3 protein gets one entry after TCRdb re-called the multiplex PCR reads with MiXCR. The sample comprises hundreds of thousands of distinct CDR3 sequences, around 38% of which are singletons, and 8.9% rests with the top ten. The sequencing sample was made of blood. The receptor set was obtained from a man between 18 and 29 years old with Graves' hyperthyroidism.

V and J are TRBV10-3 and TRBJ1-2; D remains unclear. The V end was cut by 7 bases, the J end by 6 bases, with 21 bases between. Germline V gene data show CDR1 as ENHRY and CDR2 as SYGVKD. There are 15 residues in the CDR3. CDR3 region: CAITSGHETPHGYTF. CDR3 nucleotides: TGTGCCATCACTTCGGGCCACGAAACCCCGCATGGCTACACCTTC.

This clonotype was recorded at least ten times. The V and J genes are TRBV12-3 or TRBV12-4 and TRBJ1-2, with 9 nucleotides matching TRBD1. V shed 7 bases, J shed 8 bases, and the junction held 5 bases outside the gene matches. The CDR3 contains 12 residues. For the CDR3, the DNA is TGTGCCAGCACCAGGACAGGGGAAGGCTACACCTTC. As protein: CASTRTGEGYTF.

This chain uses TRBV12-3 or TRBV12-4 with TRBJ1-4; possibly TRBD1 for D (6 bases). The CDR3 covers 15 residues. V lost 3 bases, J lost 7 bases, and 15 bases lay in between. The CDR3 DNA reads TGTGCCAGCAGTTTGAGAGGGGTAGGGGGTGAAAAACTGTTTTTT. This gives the protein CASSLRGVGGEKLFF.

This clonotype was detected only once. The rearrangement uses TRBV7-2 and TRBJ2-7; weak D call: TRBD1 (6 bases). This CDR3 spans 13 amino acids. Germline lookup yields CDR1 SGHTA and CDR2 FQGNSA. Trimming removed 4 bases from V and 6 bases from J, with 13 bases in between. The CDR3 sequence: CASSYRTGTEQYF. The CDR3 bases are TGTGCCAGCAGCTATCGAACAGGGACCGAGCAGTACTTC.

This clonotype was counted only a few times. V is TRBV7-9 and J is TRBJ2-7; D gene uncertain. Trimming took 3 bases from V and 2 from J, leaving 11 bases between them. Looked up from germline, CDR1 is SEHNR and CDR2 is FQNEAQ (reference sequence). The CDR3 extends over 14 amino acids. CDR3 coding DNA: TGTGCCAGCAGCTTTAGGCAGAGGCCCTACGAGCAGTACTTC. Translated: CASSFRQRPYEQYF.

The rearrangement uses TRBV6-5 and TRBJ1-2; unclear D gene. Germline assignment: CDR1 MNHEY and CDR2 SVGAGI. This CDR3 has 14 amino acids. Between the trimmed V and J ends, which lost 2 bases and 4 bases, there was a span of 11 bases. CDR3 residues: CASSYGGTVYGYTF. CDR3 nucleotides: TGTGCCAGCAGTTACGGCGGCACCGTCTATGGCTACACCTTC.

This clonotype showed up just a few times. This chain uses TRBV7-9 with TRBJ1-2; D remains unclear. CDR3 size: 13 residues. CDR1 is SEHNR, CDR2 FQNEAQ, per germline (reference sequence). V was cut by 4 bases and J by 4 bases, with 10 bases left in between. The CDR3 is CASSSSGAYGYTF. In nucleotides, the CDR3 is TGTGCCAGCAGCTCGTCAGGAGCCTATGGCTACACCTTC.

This clonotype was detected only a few times. The V call is TRBV19, the J call TRBJ2-2, with 8 nucleotides matching TRBD1. J lost 2 bases, V lost 9 bases, and 5 bases had no gene match. CDR1 LNHDA and CDR2 SQIVND come from the germline V gene (reference sequence). The CDR3 has 14 residues. The CDR3 sequence: CASLDRGNTGELFF. The DNA of the CDR3 is TGTGCCAGCCTCGACAGGGGTAACACCGGGGAGCTGTTTTTT.

This clonotype was picked up many times. The V gene is TRBV2, the J gene TRBJ1-1, with TRBD1 identical over 8 bases. Germline loops: CDR1 SNHLY, CDR2 FYNNEI. The CDR3 totals 14 residues. V trimming: 10 bases; J trimming: 6 bases; junction bases outside the gene matches: 13. The CDR3 region is CANHRGGTGPEAFF. DNA of the CDR3: TGTGCCAACCACAGGGGGGGGACAGGTCCTGAAGCTTTCTTT.

The rearrangement links TRBV5-1 to TRBJ1-1; 9 nucleotides line up with TRBD1. Trimming at V came to 3 bases and at J to 0 bases, leaving 6 bases not matched to a gene. Germline CDR1 and CDR2: SGHRS and YFSETQ. The CDR3 is 16 residues long. Here the CDR3 reads CASSSGQGILNTEAFF. CDR3 sequence (DNA): TGCGCCAGCAGCTCCGGACAGGGGATATTGAACACTGAAGCTTTCTTT.

This clonotype has a handful of counts. The chain uses TRBV5-1 and TRBJ2-7; 10 bases agree with TRBD1. In germline, CDR1 is SGHRS, CDR2 YFSETQ. V gave up 4 bases and J gave up 5 bases; unmatched junction bases: 6. The CDR3 length is 14 residues. CDR3 sequence: CASSRQGASNEQYF. CDR3 sequence (DNA): TGCGCCAGCAGCCGACAGGGGGCGAGCAACGAGCAGTACTTC. The variable domain in full, with the rest retrieved from reference TRBV5-1 and TRBJ2-7, is KAGVTQTPRYLIKTRGQQVTLSCSPISGHRSVSWYQQTPGQGLQFLFEYFSETQRNKGNFPGRFSGRQFSNSRSEMNVSTLELGDSALYLCASSRQGASNEQYFGPGTRLTVT.

CDR3 region: CASSLGRGRRDGYTF. CDR3 coding DNA: TGTGCCAGCAGTCTGGGGCGGGGGCGCCGGGATGGCTACACCTTC. The gene calls are TRBV6-6 and TRBJ1-2; tentatively, D is TRBD1 (6 bases). Deletions cut 5 bases from V and 6 bases from J, with 19 bases between. CDR1 and CDR2 (germline): MNHNY, SVGAGI (reference sequence). CDR3 length equals 15 residues.

This clonotype was observed a few times. This chain joins TRBV19 and TRBJ2-2; 7 bases align to TRBD1. CDR1 and CDR2 from the germline V gene are LNHDA and SQIVND (reference sequence). This CDR3 is built from 13 residues. After removal of 8 bases from V and 4 bases from J, the junction contained 4 bases not matched to a gene. The CDR3 here is CASAQGSTGELFF. DNA of the CDR3: TGTGCCAGTGCACAGGGGAGCACCGGGGAGCTGTTTTTT.

This chain connects TRBV5-1 to TRBJ2-7, with D perhaps matching TRBD2 (6 bases). V was trimmed by 5 bases and J by 0 bases, leaving 15 bases between them. The V gene's germline CDR1 is SGHRS and CDR2 YFSETQ. The CDR3 has 15 amino acids. In DNA form, the CDR3 reads TGCGCCAGCAGAAGCGGCGGGGCCAACTCCTACGAGCAGTACTTC. Residues: CASRSGGANSYEQYF.

The chain employs TRBV20-1 and TRBJ2-7, with D tentatively TRBD2 (5 bases). The CDR3 length is 16 residues. Looked up from germline, CDR1 is DFQATT and CDR2 is SNEGSKA (reference sequence). With 0 bases removed from V and 7 bases from J, the gap between germline ends came to 22 bases. CDR3 residues: CSARDFGVGESGEQYF. Written as DNA, the CDR3 is TGCAGTGCTAGAGACTTCGGAGTGGGAGAATCTGGTGAGCAGTACTTC.

The rearrangement links TRBV29-1 to TRBJ1-4, with D perhaps TRBD1 (6 bases). The V end was cut by 4 bases, the J end by 5 bases, with 11 bases between. Germline-derived CDR1 and CDR2 are SQVTM and ANQGSEA. The CDR3 has 13 amino acids. In nucleotides, the CDR3 is TGCAGCGTTGCAGGGGACGGAAATGAAAAACTGTTTTTT. Amino acid sequence: CSVAGDGNEKLFF. Drawing the rest from reference TRBV29-1 and TRBJ1-4, the complete variable domain is SAVISQKPSRDICQRGTSLTIQCQVDSQVTMMFWYRQQPGQSLTLIATANQGSEATYESGFVIDKFPISRPNLTFSTLTVSNMSPEDSSIYLCSVAGDGNEKLFFGSGTQLSVL.

The chain uses TRBV3-1 and TRBJ2-5, with D perhaps assigned TRBD1 or TRBD2 (5 bases each). CDR3 length: 14 residues. Germline V gene sequence: CDR1 LGHDT, CDR2 YNNKEL (reference sequence). V lost 8 bases and J 5 bases, leaving 18 bases between the germline ends. CDR3 coding DNA: TGTGCCAGCTCACCCAGCAGGGACGAGGAGACCCAGTACTTC. Its protein is CASSPSRDEETQYF.

This clonotype was recorded a few times. This chain uses TRBV5-1 with TRBJ2-2; D may match TRBD1 or TRBD2 (5 bases each). Germline CDR1 is SGHRS and CDR2 is YFSETQ. CDR3 length: 16 residues. The germline V and J ends were trimmed by 0 bases and 2 bases, with 11 bases remaining between them. CDR3 region: CASSLVGRINTGELFF. CDR3 bases: TGCGCCAGCAGCTTGGTGGGACGGATCAACACCGGGGAGCTGTTTTTT.

The J gene is TRBJ1-5, the V gene TRBV2; 7 bases align to TRBD1. CDR1 and CDR2 from the germline V gene are SNHLY and FYNNEI. There are 15 residues in the CDR3. V lost 6 bases, J lost 2 bases, and 7 bases stayed unmatched. The chain's CDR3 is CASRSAGGGNQPQHF. In DNA form, the CDR3 reads TGTGCCAGCAGGTCTGCAGGGGGTGGCAATCAGCCCCAGCATTTT.

This sequence joins TRBV10-3 and TRBJ2-2; perhaps TRBD1 as D (6 bases). Germline loops: CDR1 ENHRY, CDR2 SYGVKD. The CDR3 loop spans 16 amino acids. The V end lost 10 bases, the J end lost 6 bases, and 24 bases lay between the germline ends. CDR3 loop: CASRRTGLEASGELFF. Here the CDR3 DNA reads TGTGCCAGTAGACGAACAGGGCTTGAGGCTTCCGGGGAGCTGTTTTTT.